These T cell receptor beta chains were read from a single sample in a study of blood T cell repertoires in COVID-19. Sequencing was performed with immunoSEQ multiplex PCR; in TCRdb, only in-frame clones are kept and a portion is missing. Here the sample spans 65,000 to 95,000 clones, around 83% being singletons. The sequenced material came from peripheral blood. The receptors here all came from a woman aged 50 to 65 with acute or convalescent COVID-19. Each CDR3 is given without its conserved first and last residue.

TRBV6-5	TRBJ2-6	ASSANRAGANVLT
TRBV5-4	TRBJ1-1	ASSFWGQNTEAF
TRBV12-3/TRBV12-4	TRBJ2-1	ASNNRGEEEQF
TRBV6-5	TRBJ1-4	ASSGGGVGEKLF
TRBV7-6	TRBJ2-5	ASSLAFASYQETQY
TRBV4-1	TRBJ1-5	ASSHDRGLRRDQPQH
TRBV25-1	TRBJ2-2	ASTLPSNTGELF
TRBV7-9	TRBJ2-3	ASSLVAGGTDTQY
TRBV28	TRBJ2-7	ASTSGYSGSSYEQY
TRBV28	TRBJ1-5	ASSPRVLGVIGNQPQH
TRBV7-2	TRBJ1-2	ASSLVLGQGYGYT
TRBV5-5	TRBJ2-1	ASSLGQGWDNEQF
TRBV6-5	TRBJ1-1	ASSYSTGGEAF
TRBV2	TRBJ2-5	ASTPGRDRVVKY
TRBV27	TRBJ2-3	ASSLGQFFDTQY
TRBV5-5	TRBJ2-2	ASSPQTGYGGELF
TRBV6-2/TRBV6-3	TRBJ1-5	ASSYGSTGQPQH
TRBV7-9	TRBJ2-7	ASSSGLYEQY
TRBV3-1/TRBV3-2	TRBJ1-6	ASSPRNILNSPLH
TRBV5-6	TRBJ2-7	ASSFGPGGVRY
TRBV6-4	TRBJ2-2	ASSDSQGNTGELF
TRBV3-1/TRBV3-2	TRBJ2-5	ASSHRGTSGGETQY
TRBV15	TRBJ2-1	ATSPETLAVEQF
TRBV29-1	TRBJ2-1	SVVLPVAYNEQF
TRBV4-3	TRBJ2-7	ASSQVSSAAYEQY
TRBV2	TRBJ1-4	ASSYDRGQGEKLF
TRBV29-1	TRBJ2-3	SVAYRAGAGDTQY
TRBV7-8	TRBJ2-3	ASSLSAGGRY
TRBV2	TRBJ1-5	ASSGDSQGNQPQH
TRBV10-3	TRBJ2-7	AISDGGGPDEQY
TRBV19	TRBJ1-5	ASSIGGQGNQPQH
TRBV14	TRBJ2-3	ASSHYSGRSSTDTQY
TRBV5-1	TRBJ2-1	ASSLGQGAYNEQF
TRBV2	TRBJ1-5	ASSAGGLPQH
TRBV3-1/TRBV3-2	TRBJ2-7	ASSRRQGASVIRSYEQY
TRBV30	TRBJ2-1	AWSVGIADNEQF
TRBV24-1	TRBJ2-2	ATSDRGAGAGELF
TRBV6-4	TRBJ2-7	ASSDSSRGISYEQY
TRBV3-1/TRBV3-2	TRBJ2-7	ASSQAVTGEQY
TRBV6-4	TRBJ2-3	ASSEDSGGYTDTQY